This T cell receptor (beta chain) was obtained from a study of T-cell reconstitution after alpha-beta-depleted transplantation in children. Overall study results and limits: After one year, T-cell counts and TCRbeta diversity mostly came from new T cells. The origin of alpha-beta T cells about two months after transplant was reportedly several hundred expanded graft clones. Certain patients had high TCRbeta diversity at day 60, and it came from recipient T cells and thymic progenitors that survived.

After removal of 6 bases from V and 4 bases from J, the junction contained 9 bases not matched to a gene. CDR1 is DFQATT and CDR2 is SNEGSKA in the germline V gene (reference sequence). The CDR3 spans 15 residues. This clonotype was seen at least ten times. Its antigen remains unidentified. Unique molecular identifiers were built into the TCRbeta library. From the PCR reads, TCRdb called clonotypes with MiXCR, one entry per CDR3 protein. The top ten clones hold over 7.5% of a sample with fewer than 350,000 distinct CDR3 sequences, almost 8% of them seen once. The V and J genes are TRBV20-1 and TRBJ2-2; the match to TRBD2 covers 9 bases. The sample here was peripheral blood, taken 360 days after TCRalphabeta/CD19-depleted stem cell transplant. The clonotype comes from a female patient younger than 10 who had a stem cell transplant for Fanconi anemia, so the T cells may come from the graft donor. The CDR3 bases are TGCAGTGCGTCGATTAGCGGGGGTCGCACCGGGGAGCTGTTTTTT. It yields the protein CSASISGGRTGELFF.